The entry that follows covers one TCR beta chain sequence. Its specificity is unknown. These donors were members of the approximately 110-subject validation cohort, a group separate from the roughly 670-subject first cohort. The sample belongs to a study of cytomegalovirus exposure and HLA in healthy donors. Study-wide background: The roughly 130 validation repertoires used the same platform as the roughly 670 first-cohort repertoires (as reported by a later analysis).

General observations from the study: Among the CMV-associated chains, a few were confirmed in vitro as specific for CMV antigens.

The trim removed 2 bases at V and 6 bases at J, leaving 11 bases unmatched. This CDR3 is built from 16 residues. Germline V gives CDR1 SGHKS, CDR2 YYEKEE (reference sequence). Repertoires were generated with immunoSEQ multiplex PCR, while TCRdb's copy carries only in-frame clones and drops some. The sample contains tens of thousands of clones, roughly 97% of which appear only once. Sequencing was done on a sample of PBMCs. V usage is TRBV5-5 and J usage is TRBJ1-2; TRBD1 matches at 9 bases. The clonotype comes from a man in his late teens or twenties in good health and CMV-seronegative. The CDR3 nucleotides are TGTGCCAGCAGCTTATATAGTGGACAGGGGAAGGATGGCTACACCTTC. Protein product: CASSLYSGQGKDGYTF. Combining the CDR3 with reference TRBV5-5 and TRBJ1-2 gives the whole variable domain DAGVTQSPTHLIKTRGQQVTLRCSPISGHKSVSWYQQVLGQGPQFIFQYYEKEERGRGNFPDRFSARQFPNYSSELNVNALLLGDSALYLCASSLYSGQGKDGYTFGSGTRLTVV.